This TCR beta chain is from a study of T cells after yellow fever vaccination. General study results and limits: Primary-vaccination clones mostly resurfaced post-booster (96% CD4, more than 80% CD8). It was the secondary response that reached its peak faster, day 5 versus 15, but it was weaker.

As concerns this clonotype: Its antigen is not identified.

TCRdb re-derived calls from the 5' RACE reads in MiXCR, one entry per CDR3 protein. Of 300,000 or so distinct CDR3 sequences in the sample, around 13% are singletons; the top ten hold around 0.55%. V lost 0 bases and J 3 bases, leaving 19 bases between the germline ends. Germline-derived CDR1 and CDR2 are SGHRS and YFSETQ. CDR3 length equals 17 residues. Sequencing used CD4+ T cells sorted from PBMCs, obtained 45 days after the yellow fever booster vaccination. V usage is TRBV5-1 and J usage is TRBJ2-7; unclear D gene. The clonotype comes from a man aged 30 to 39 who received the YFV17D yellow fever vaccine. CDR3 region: CASSLEGRRDVRYEQYF. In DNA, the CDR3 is TGCGCCAGCAGCTTGGAGGGCCGAAGAGATGTGCGCTACGAGCAGTACTTC. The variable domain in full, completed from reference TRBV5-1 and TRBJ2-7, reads KAGVTQTPRYLIKTRGQQVTLSCSPISGHRSVSWYQQTPGQGLQFLFEYFSETQRNKGNFPGRFSGRQFSNSRSEMNVSTLELGDSALYLCASSLEGRRDVRYEQYFGPGTRLTVT.